This T cell receptor (beta chain) was obtained from a study of CD8 T cell repertoires and HIV-1 epitope variants. Study at large: T cells were stimulated with Twenty-five Gag and Nef peptides separately. A roughly ten-day culture received IL-2, IL-7 and IL-15 on days 3 and 7. The baseline condition was 1M T cells left uncultured.

Only one count was recorded for this clone. Antigen: not known. Profiling relied on immunoSEQ multiplex PCR, and the TCRdb table lists in-frame clones only, not all of them. Of under 100,000 clones listed, almost 75% are singletons. V was trimmed by 1 base and J by 5 bases, leaving 12 bases between them. The CDR3 runs 15 residues. Per germline, CDR1 SGHKS and CDR2 YYEKEE (reference sequence). Points from the study as a whole: No clonotypes responded to the TAALDMSHF plasma variant; about five recognized KF9, one HW9.

The receptor was derived from a male donor with HIV. The J gene is TRBJ2-2, the V gene TRBV5-5; a possible D gene is TRBD1 (6 bases). The source material was uncultured baseline CD8+ T cells from peripheral blood mononuclear cells (PBMCs). The CDR3 protein is CASSLRQGMTGELFF. CDR3 nucleotides: TGTGCCAGCAGCTTGAGGCAGGGGATGACCGGGGAGCTGTTTTTT. Based on the CDR3 plus reference TRBV5-5 and TRBJ2-2, the full variable domain is DAGVTQSPTHLIKTRGQQVTLRCSPISGHKSVSWYQQVLGQGPQFIFQYYEKEERGRGNFPDRFSARQFPNYSSELNVNALLLGDSALYLCASSLRQGMTGELFFGEGSRLTVL.